The rows below give T cell receptor beta chains drawn from one sample of a study of T cells in Graves' hyperthyroidism and ophthalmopathy. From the multiplex PCR reads, TCRdb called clonotypes with MiXCR, one entry per CDR3 protein. This table holds approximately 570,000 distinct CDR3 sequences, less than 20% found once. The specimen sequenced was blood. These receptors were obtained from a man between 40 and 49 years old with Graves' ophthalmopathy. Each CDR3 is given with its conserved first and last residue. Each record gives: V gene, CDR3 length, J gene, D gene, clone size, CDR3 protein, CDR3 DNA. D genes are given only for firm matches. Clone size is shown for a subset of rows, as once, few, many or a class of expanded clone.

v_call: TRBV30
cdr3_length: 13
j_call: TRBJ2-7
d_call: -
clone_size: -
cdr3_aa: CAWGQGFAYEQYF
cdr3_nt: TGTGCCTGGGGTCAGGGATTCGCCTACGAGCAGTACTTC

v_call: TRBV6-1
cdr3_length: 16
j_call: TRBJ1-1
d_call: -
clone_size: few
cdr3_aa: CASRPRTVPMNTEAFF
cdr3_nt: TGTGCCAGTCGCCCCAGGACAGTCCCGATGAACACTGAAGCTTTCTTT

v_call: TRBV11-2
cdr3_length: 17
j_call: TRBJ2-7
d_call: -
clone_size: many
cdr3_aa: CASSSYHGTKNSYEQYF
cdr3_nt: TGTGCCAGCAGCTCTTACCACGGGACAAAGAACTCCTACGAGCAGTACTTC

v_call: TRBV28
cdr3_length: 17
j_call: TRBJ2-2
d_call: TRBD2
clone_size: -
cdr3_aa: CASSTDPGTRGTGELFF
cdr3_nt: TGTGCCAGCAGTACCGATCCCGGGACTAGGGGGACCGGGGAGCTGTTTTTT

v_call: TRBV5-1
cdr3_length: 16
j_call: TRBJ1-3
d_call: -
clone_size: -
cdr3_aa: CASSLDGFQSGNTIYF
cdr3_nt: TGCGCCAGCAGCTTGGACGGATTCCAATCTGGAAACACCATATATTTT

v_call: TRBV2
cdr3_length: 17
j_call: TRBJ2-6
d_call: TRBD1
clone_size: many
cdr3_aa: CASSTDGQESGANVLTF
cdr3_nt: TGTGCCAGCAGTACGGACGGACAGGAATCTGGGGCCAACGTCCTGACTTTC

v_call: TRBV6-1
cdr3_length: 15
j_call: TRBJ2-7
d_call: TRBD2
clone_size: many
cdr3_aa: CASSSPGTSVYEQYF
cdr3_nt: TGTGCCAGCAGTTCACCCGGGACTAGCGTCTACGAGCAGTACTTC

v_call: TRBV27
cdr3_length: 16
j_call: TRBJ2-7
d_call: TRBD1
clone_size: -
cdr3_aa: CASSPIQGLTSYEQYF
cdr3_nt: TGTGCCAGCAGTCCAATACAGGGGTTAACCTCCTACGAGCAGTACTTC

v_call: TRBV27
cdr3_length: 14
j_call: TRBJ2-7
d_call: TRBD1
clone_size: few
cdr3_aa: CASSTDRARYEQYF
cdr3_nt: TGTGCCAGCAGTACGGACAGGGCTCGCTACGAGCAGTACTTC

v_call: TRBV20-1
cdr3_length: 13
j_call: TRBJ1-5
d_call: -
clone_size: -
cdr3_aa: CSARAAPDQPQHF
cdr3_nt: TGCAGTGCTAGGGCAGCTCCGGATCAGCCCCAGCATTTT

v_call: TRBV20-1
cdr3_length: 12
j_call: TRBJ2-5
d_call: -
clone_size: few
cdr3_aa: CSARTQRETQYF
cdr3_nt: TGCAGTGCGAGGACGCAAAGGGAGACCCAGTACTTC

v_call: TRBV12-5
cdr3_length: 13
j_call: TRBJ2-5
d_call: TRBD2
clone_size: -
cdr3_aa: CASGLSGVETQYF
cdr3_nt: TGTGCTAGTGGATTAAGCGGGGTAGAGACCCAGTACTTC

v_call: TRBV6-1
cdr3_length: 13
j_call: TRBJ2-7
d_call: -
clone_size: few
cdr3_aa: CASSSIRVGEQYF
cdr3_nt: TGTGCCAGCAGTTCGATCAGGGTGGGCGAGCAGTACTTC

v_call: TRBV3-1
cdr3_length: 13
j_call: TRBJ1-2
d_call: TRBD1
clone_size: -
cdr3_aa: CASSHTGGRGYTF
cdr3_nt: TGTGCCAGCAGCCACACAGGGGGCCGCGGCTACACCTTC

v_call: TRBV7-8
cdr3_length: 15
j_call: TRBJ2-7
d_call: -
clone_size: many
cdr3_aa: CASSFYWENRHEQYF
cdr3_nt: TGTGCCAGCAGCTTCTATTGGGAAAACCGCCACGAGCAGTACTTC

v_call: TRBV20-1
cdr3_length: 13
j_call: TRBJ2-3
d_call: TRBD1
clone_size: many
cdr3_aa: CSAKTGAGDTQYF
cdr3_nt: TGCAGTGCTAAGACAGGGGCTGGGGATACGCAGTATTTT

v_call: TRBV30
cdr3_length: 11
j_call: TRBJ1-1
d_call: TRBD1
clone_size: many
cdr3_aa: CACTGDTEAFF
cdr3_nt: TGTGCCTGTACAGGGGACACTGAAGCTTTCTTT

v_call: TRBV20-1
cdr3_length: 14
j_call: TRBJ1-5
d_call: -
clone_size: many
cdr3_aa: CSARSAGFNQPQHF
cdr3_nt: TGCAGTGCTAGATCGGCGGGATTTAATCAGCCCCAGCATTTT

v_call: TRBV9
cdr3_length: 18
j_call: TRBJ2-7
d_call: TRBD1
clone_size: few
cdr3_aa: CASSVGPPGAGGLYEQYF
cdr3_nt: TGTGCCAGCAGCGTAGGTCCCCCCGGGGCAGGGGGTCTCTACGAGCAGTACTTC

v_call: TRBV12-5
cdr3_length: 13
j_call: TRBJ1-2
d_call: -
clone_size: few
cdr3_aa: CASGLVSGGGYTF
cdr3_nt: TGTGCTAGTGGTTTGGTATCGGGTGGTGGCTACACCTTC

v_call: TRBV14
cdr3_length: 11
j_call: TRBJ2-3
d_call: -
clone_size: -
cdr3_aa: CASSQGTTQYF
cdr3_nt: TGTGCCAGCAGCCAAGGGACTACGCAGTATTTT

v_call: TRBV4-3
cdr3_length: 13
j_call: TRBJ2-7
d_call: TRBD1
clone_size: large
cdr3_aa: CASSQRTGREQYF
cdr3_nt: TGCGCCAGCAGCCAAAGGACAGGGAGGGAGCAGTACTTC

v_call: TRBV5-1
cdr3_length: 16
j_call: TRBJ1-1
d_call: -
clone_size: once
cdr3_aa: CASSLESEGMVAEAFF
cdr3_nt: TGCGCCAGCAGCTTAGAGTCGGAGGGGATGGTTGCTGAAGCTTTCTTT

v_call: TRBV18
cdr3_length: 15
j_call: TRBJ2-5
d_call: TRBD1
clone_size: many
cdr3_aa: CASSPKSTGQETQYF
cdr3_nt: TGTGCCAGCTCACCAAAATCGACAGGGCAAGAGACCCAGTACTTC

v_call: TRBV5-1
cdr3_length: 16
j_call: TRBJ2-3
d_call: -
clone_size: many
cdr3_aa: CASSVGTATYTDTQYF
cdr3_nt: TGCGCCAGCAGCGTCGGGACGGCCACATACACAGATACGCAGTATTTT

v_call: TRBV20-1
cdr3_length: 11
j_call: TRBJ2-1
d_call: -
clone_size: many
cdr3_aa: CSAPALDEQFF
cdr3_nt: TGCAGTGCTCCTGCCCTCGATGAGCAGTTCTTC

v_call: TRBV11-2
cdr3_length: 15
j_call: TRBJ2-7
d_call: TRBD2
clone_size: many
cdr3_aa: CASSWSSGREYEQYF
cdr3_nt: TGTGCCAGCAGCTGGTCCAGCGGGAGAGAGTACGAGCAGTACTTC

v_call: TRBV7-9
cdr3_length: 15
j_call: TRBJ2-7
d_call: -
clone_size: -
cdr3_aa: CASSSSGTPAYEQYF
cdr3_nt: TGTGCCAGCAGCTCCTCCGGGACTCCGGCCTACGAGCAGTACTTC

v_call: TRBV7-2
cdr3_length: 13
j_call: TRBJ1-1
d_call: -
clone_size: many
cdr3_aa: CASSLRRNTEAFF
cdr3_nt: TGTGCCAGCAGCCTCCGTCGGAACACTGAAGCTTTCTTT

v_call: TRBV30
cdr3_length: 14
j_call: TRBJ2-5
d_call: -
clone_size: -
cdr3_aa: CARKANRGSHAQYF
cdr3_nt: TGTGCCCGGAAAGCCAACCGGGGCTCCCATGCTCAGTACTTC

v_call: TRBV13
cdr3_length: 17
j_call: TRBJ2-4
d_call: -
clone_size: few
cdr3_aa: CASSCTRGSGAKNIQYF
cdr3_nt: TGTGCCAGCAGCTGTACTAGGGGAAGTGGAGCCAAAAACATTCAGTACTTC

v_call: TRBV11-2
cdr3_length: 15
j_call: TRBJ1-2
d_call: -
clone_size: many
cdr3_aa: CASSLAPGEPYGYTF
cdr3_nt: TGTGCCAGCAGCTTAGCCCCAGGCGAGCCCTATGGCTACACCTTC

v_call: TRBV7-3
cdr3_length: 15
j_call: TRBJ2-1
d_call: TRBD1
clone_size: many
cdr3_aa: CASSLSGQGGYEQFF
cdr3_nt: TGTGCCAGCAGCTTATCGGGACAGGGAGGATATGAGCAGTTCTTC

v_call: TRBV20-1
cdr3_length: 14
j_call: TRBJ2-3
d_call: -
clone_size: -
cdr3_aa: CSAREYTSTDTQYF
cdr3_nt: TGCAGTGCTAGAGAGTACACAAGCACAGATACGCAGTATTTT

v_call: TRBV2
cdr3_length: 15
j_call: TRBJ2-1
d_call: TRBD2
clone_size: many
cdr3_aa: CASRIGLAGGNEQFF
cdr3_nt: TGTGCCAGCAGAATCGGTCTAGCGGGGGGCAATGAGCAGTTCTTC

v_call: TRBV30
cdr3_length: 15
j_call: TRBJ1-1
d_call: TRBD1
clone_size: many
cdr3_aa: CAWSRPGTAYTEAFF
cdr3_nt: TGTGCCTGGAGCCGTCCCGGGACAGCTTACACTGAAGCTTTCTTT

v_call: TRBV20-1
cdr3_length: 13
j_call: TRBJ2-5
d_call: -
clone_size: many
cdr3_aa: CSAPAGPGETQYF
cdr3_nt: TGCAGTGCTCCCGCAGGCCCGGGAGAGACCCAGTACTTC

v_call: TRBV13
cdr3_length: 13
j_call: TRBJ1-5
d_call: -
clone_size: -
cdr3_aa: CASSRDGTPPQHF
cdr3_nt: TGTGCCAGCAGTCGGGACGGTACACCGCCCCAGCATTTT

v_call: TRBV2
cdr3_length: 12
j_call: TRBJ2-7
d_call: -
clone_size: many
cdr3_aa: CASSRQVGEQYF
cdr3_nt: TGTGCCAGCAGTAGACAGGTGGGCGAGCAGTACTTC

v_call: TRBV6-4
cdr3_length: 21
j_call: TRBJ2-5
d_call: -
clone_size: -
cdr3_aa: CASSVLQFPKRPSGAQETQYF
cdr3_nt: TGTGCCAGCAGTGTCTTACAGTTTCCCAAGAGACCCAGTGGAGCCCAAGAGACCCAGTACTTC

v_call: TRBV25-1
cdr3_length: 16
j_call: TRBJ1-1
d_call: -
clone_size: -
cdr3_aa: CASSEYMGQGSTEAFF
cdr3_nt: TGTGCCAGCAGTGAATATATGGGGCAGGGGTCCACTGAAGCTTTCTTT

v_call: TRBV11-2
cdr3_length: 16
j_call: TRBJ2-5
d_call: -
clone_size: many
cdr3_aa: CASSLRVAGNQETQYF
cdr3_nt: TGTGCCAGCAGCTTAAGGGTAGCAGGGAACCAAGAGACCCAGTACTTC

v_call: TRBV27
cdr3_length: 16
j_call: TRBJ1-5
d_call: -
clone_size: -
cdr3_aa: CASSLYGFNGNQPQHF
cdr3_nt: TGTGCCAGCAGTTTATACGGATTCAACGGGAATCAGCCCCAGCATTTT

v_call: TRBV7-9
cdr3_length: 15
j_call: TRBJ2-3
d_call: TRBD2
clone_size: few
cdr3_aa: CASGNSAGSTDTQYF
cdr3_nt: TGTGCCAGCGGAAATTCAGCGGGAAGCACAGATACGCAGTATTTT

v_call: TRBV24-1
cdr3_length: 14
j_call: TRBJ2-1
d_call: TRBD2
clone_size: -
cdr3_aa: CAIKVPGLADEQFF
cdr3_nt: TGTGCCATTAAGGTTCCGGGACTAGCAGATGAGCAGTTCTTC

v_call: TRBV2
cdr3_length: 16
j_call: TRBJ1-3
d_call: -
clone_size: -
cdr3_aa: CASSERQPSSGNTIYF
cdr3_nt: TGTGCCAGCAGTGAAAGACAGCCGAGCTCTGGAAACACCATATATTTT

v_call: TRBV19
cdr3_length: 17
j_call: TRBJ2-1
d_call: -
clone_size: -
cdr3_aa: CASSRWYSQLEINEQFF
cdr3_nt: TGTGCCAGTAGTCGATGGTACTCTCAATTGGAGATAAATGAGCAGTTCTTC